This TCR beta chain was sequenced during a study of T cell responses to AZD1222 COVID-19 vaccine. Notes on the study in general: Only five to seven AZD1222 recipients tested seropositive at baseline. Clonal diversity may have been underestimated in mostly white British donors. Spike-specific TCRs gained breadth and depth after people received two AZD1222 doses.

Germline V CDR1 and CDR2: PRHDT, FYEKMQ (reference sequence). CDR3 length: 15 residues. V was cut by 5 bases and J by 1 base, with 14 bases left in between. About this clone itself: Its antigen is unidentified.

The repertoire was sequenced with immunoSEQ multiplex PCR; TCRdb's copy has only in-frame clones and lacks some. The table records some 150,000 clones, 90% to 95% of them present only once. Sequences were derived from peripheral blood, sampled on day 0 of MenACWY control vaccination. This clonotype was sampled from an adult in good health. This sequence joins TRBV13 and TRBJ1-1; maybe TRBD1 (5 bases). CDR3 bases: TGTGCCAGCAGCGTAGACAGACACCAGAACACTGAAGCTTTCTTT. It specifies CASSVDRHQNTEAFF. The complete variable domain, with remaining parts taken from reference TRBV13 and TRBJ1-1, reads AAGVIQSPRHLIKEKRETATLKCYPIPRHDTVYWYQQGPGQDPQFLISFYEKMQSDKGSIPDRFSAQQFSDYHSELNMSSLELGDSALYFCASSVDRHQNTEAFFGQGTRLTVV.